The sequence of this T cell receptor beta chain was determined in a study of immune cell composition in non-small cell lung cancer. General study points: Lung squamous cell carcinoma tumours had significantly higher top 10 clone scores and productive clonality than lung adenocarcinoma. No significant correlation existed between pack-years smoked and tumour clonality.

The germline CDR1 and CDR2 sequences are SQVTM and ANQGSEA. The CDR3 totals 13 residues. DNA was extracted from unsorted cell suspensions stored frozen. Remarks on this clone: Its antigen is unknown.

Profiling relied on immunoSEQ multiplex PCR, and the TCRdb table lists in-frame clones only, not all of them. Among 15,000 or so clones listed, roughly two thirds were seen once. The sample comprised lung tumor tissue. The rearrangement uses TRBV29-1 and TRBJ2-3, with D tentatively TRBD2 (7 bases). The sequence was collected from a human donor with non-small cell lung cancer. The CDR3 DNA sequence: TGCGGGGGGGACGAGGGGGGAACAGATACGCAGTATTTT. It encodes CGGDEGGTDTQYF.